What follows describes a single T cell receptor (beta chain). Its antigen is still unknown. The data were taken from a study of T cell repertoires in ileal Crohn's disease. Eligibility required adulthood, ileal or ileocolonic Crohn's disease and indicated ileocolonic resection. General study findings and limits: Mucosal expansions were suggested to be mainly CD8 T cells.

Clones were sequenced by immunoSEQ multiplex PCR, and TCRdb holds only the in-frame ones, with some missing. Of about 3,800 clones listed, roughly 83% were seen once; the top ten hold roughly 7.3%. With 6 bases removed from V and 0 bases from J, the gap between germline ends came to 9 bases. Germline assignment: CDR1 MNHEY and CDR2 SVGAGI. This CDR3 is 15 amino acids long. The rearrangement uses TRBV6-5 and TRBJ1-6, with unresolved D. This TCR derives from an adult with Crohn's disease. Sample: ileal tissue. CDR3 loop: CASRGGSSYNSPLHF. CDR3 sequence (DNA): TGTGCCAGCAGAGGCGGGAGCTCCTATAATTCACCCCTCCACTTT.